This TCR beta chain was documented in a study of blood T cells in healthy people across ages. General observations from the study: Both naive CD4+ cell counts and diversity were greater in long-lived donors than in aged donors.

The ends were cut back, 1 base at V and 3 bases at J, with 11 bases in the middle. The CDR3 runs 15 residues. CDR1 is SGHTA, CDR2 FQGNSA, per germline. Notes on this clonotype: Its antigen is currently unknown.

With a J-beta primer mix and a sample-barcoded 5' primer, a second PCR ran about 6 to 11 cycles. MiXCR, applied by TCRdb to the 5' RACE reads, yields one record per CDR3 protein. Here the sample spans around 900,000 distinct CDR3 sequences, about 53% being singletons. The chain joins TRBV7-2 to TRBJ2-3; D gene ambiguous. The clonotype comes from a woman aged 60-70 years in good health. Sequencing was done on a sample of blood. Here the CDR3 DNA reads TGTGCCAGCAGCTTAGTTTGGTTCCGTACAGATACGCAGTATTTT. It encodes CASSLVWFRTDTQYF.